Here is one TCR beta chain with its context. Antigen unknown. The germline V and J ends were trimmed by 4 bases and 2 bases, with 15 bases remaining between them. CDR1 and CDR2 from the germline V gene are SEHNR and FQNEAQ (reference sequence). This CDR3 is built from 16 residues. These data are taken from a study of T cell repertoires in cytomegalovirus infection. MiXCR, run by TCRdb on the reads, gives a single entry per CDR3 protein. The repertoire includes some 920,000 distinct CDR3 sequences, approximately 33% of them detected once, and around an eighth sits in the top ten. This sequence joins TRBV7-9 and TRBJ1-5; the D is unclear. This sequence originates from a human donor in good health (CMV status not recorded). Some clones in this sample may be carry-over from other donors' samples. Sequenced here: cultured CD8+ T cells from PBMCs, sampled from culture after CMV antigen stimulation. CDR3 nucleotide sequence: TGTGCCAGCAGCTCGACCGAAGGGAGCGGCAATCAGCCCCAGCATTTT. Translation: CASSSTEGSGNQPQHF.